Listed below are T cell receptor beta chains from one sample, sequenced in a study of blood T cell repertoires in COVID-19. Here immunoSEQ multiplex PCR was the method, and the copy in TCRdb shows in-frame clones only, minus some. The table lists some 270,000 clones, around 81% of them singletons. The sample taken for sequencing was PBMCs or T cells enriched from blood (not recorded which). The receptor set was obtained from a man aged 50 to 60 who had recovered from COVID-19. CDR3s include the opening cysteine and the closing phenylalanine or tryptophan. D genes are given only for firm matches. Clone sizes are given selectively: once, few, many, or a class where the clone is expanded.

D gene,J gene,clone size,V gene,CDR3 protein,CDR3 DNA
NA,TRBJ1-1,once,TRBV4-3,CASSQEGGYNTEAFF,TGCGCCAGCAGCCAAGAGGGGGGGTACAACACTGAAGCTTTCTTT
NA,TRBJ2-2,NA,TRBV5-1,CASSLEVSVKITGELFF,TGCGCCAGCAGCCTTGAGGTCTCAGTGAAGATCACCGGGGAGCTGTTTTTT
TRBD1,TRBJ1-5,NA,TRBV6-5,CATRQGSANQPQHF,TGTGCCACAAGACAGGGGTCCGCAAATCAGCCCCAGCATTTT
TRBD1,TRBJ2-7,few,TRBV7-2,CASSLTGVGYEQYF,TGTGCCAGCAGCTTGACAGGGGTGGGCTACGAGCAGTACTTC
TRBD2,TRBJ2-1,NA,TRBV20-1,CSASSLVAGGVYNEQFF,TGCAGTGCTAGTTCGTTGGTAGCGGGAGGGGTCTACAATGAGCAGTTCTTC
TRBD2,TRBJ2-7,NA,TRBV11-3,CASSLGLRGSGSSYEQYF,TGTGCCAGCAGCTTGGGATTAAGGGGTAGCGGGAGCTCCTACGAGCAGTACTTC
NA,TRBJ2-7,NA,TRBV4-2,CASSHGSYEQYF,TGTGCCAGCAGCCACGGGTCCTACGAGCAGTACTTC
NA,TRBJ2-3,NA,TRBV29-1,CSVEQGRDTQYF,TGCAGCGTTGAACAGGGCAGAGATACGCAGTATTTT
TRBD1,TRBJ1-3,NA,TRBV3-1/TRBV3-2,CASNYATGDGNTIYF,TGTGCCAGCAATTACGCCACAGGGGACGGAAACACCATATATTTT
NA,TRBJ2-3,NA,TRBV5-4,CASAQRGRTDTQYF,TGTGCCAGCGCCCAAAGGGGCCGCACAGATACGCAGTATTTT
TRBD2,TRBJ2-2,NA,TRBV27,CASSLSTSTNTGELFF,TGTGCCAGCAGTTTATCGACTAGCACGAACACCGGGGAGCTGTTTTTT
NA,TRBJ2-3,NA,TRBV4-3,CASSQGPSQISYTQYF,TGCGCCAGCAGCCAAGGCCCCTCCCAGATTTCGTATACGCAGTATTTT
NA,TRBJ2-7,few,TRBV5-4,CASSLEGVRSYEQYF,TGTGCCAGCAGCTTGGAAGGGGTAAGGTCCTACGAGCAGTACTTC
TRBD2,TRBJ2-1,NA,TRBV9,CASSVGIAGMYNEQFF,TGTGCCAGCAGCGTAGGCATAGCGGGTATGTACAATGAGCAGTTCTTC
NA,TRBJ2-7,NA,TRBV4-1,CASSPWGQGGSYEQYF,TGCGCCAGCAGCCCTTGGGGCCAGGGGGGATCCTACGAGCAGTACTTC
NA,TRBJ1-1,NA,TRBV23-1,CASSPHFLPQAFF,TGCGCCAGCAGTCCCCACTTCTTGCCCCAAGCTTTCTTT
NA,TRBJ2-7,NA,TRBV5-5,CASSFYSGEQYF,TGTGCCAGCAGCTTCTACTCCGGCGAGCAGTACTTC
TRBD1,TRBJ1-1,NA,TRBV18,CASSPAGTGINTEAFF,TGTGCCAGCTCACCCGCCGGGACAGGAATTAACACTGAAGCTTTCTTT
NA,TRBJ2-2,NA,TRBV13,CASSFGLTNTGELFF,TGTGCCAGCAGCTTTGGACTCACGAACACCGGGGAGCTGTTTTTT
TRBD2,TRBJ2-3,NA,TRBV11-3,CASSPWGLAGSADTQYF,TGTGCCAGCAGCCCCTGGGGACTAGCGGGATCGGCAGATACGCAGTATTTT
TRBD2,TRBJ2-2,NA,TRBV14,CASRLAGANTGELFF,TGTGCCAGCAGACTAGCGGGAGCGAACACCGGGGAGCTGTTTTTT
NA,TRBJ1-4,NA,TRBV7-9,CASSPGTTITEKLFF,TGTGCCAGCAGCCCCGGGACAACTATCACCGAAAAACTGTTTTTT
NA,TRBJ1-2,NA,TRBV5-1,CASSVPGGGYGYTF,TGCGCCAGCAGCGTTCCGGGGGGTGGTTATGGCTACACCTTC
TRBD1,TRBJ1-2,NA,TRBV27,CASSPIPKGAGYTF,TGTGCCAGCAGTCCTATACCCAAGGGGGCGGGCTACACCTTC
NA,TRBJ1-1,NA,TRBV20-1,CSARVDKEAFF,TGCAGTGCTAGAGTCGACAAAGAAGCTTTCTTT
NA,TRBJ1-2,NA,TRBV5-1,CASSLDTVYGYTF,TGCGCCAGCAGCTTGGATACAGTCTATGGCTACACCTTC
NA,TRBJ1-4,NA,TRBV27,CASSFNVLSEKLFF,TGTGCCAGCAGTTTCAATGTTTTGAGTGAAAAACTGTTTTTT
TRBD2,TRBJ2-7,NA,TRBV2,CASSTLTSGGYEQYF,TGTGCCAGCAGTACCCTGACTAGCGGGGGTTACGAGCAGTACTTC
NA,TRBJ1-2,NA,TRBV19,CASAEDTYYGYTF,TGTGCCAGTGCCGAGGACACTTACTATGGCTACACCTTC
TRBD2,TRBJ2-7,NA,TRBV25-1,CASSEPGLAGKQYF,TGTGCCAGCAGTGAGCCCGGACTAGCGGGGAAGCAGTACTTC
NA,TRBJ2-7,NA,TRBV27,CAVSRRGAYEQYF,TGTGCCGTCTCCAGGAGGGGAGCCTACGAGCAGTACTTC
NA,TRBJ2-7,NA,TRBV28,CASRQAYEQYF,TGTGCCAGCAGACAGGCCTACGAGCAGTACTTC
NA,TRBJ1-1,NA,TRBV19,CASSIASFRAVNTEAFF,TGTGCCAGTAGTATAGCGTCCTTCAGAGCGGTGAACACTGAAGCTTTCTTT
NA,TRBJ2-1,NA,TRBV6-1,CASSEAMASWQFF,TGTGCCAGCAGTGAAGCGATGGCATCATGGCAGTTCTTC
NA,TRBJ2-2,NA,TRBV5-1,CASSSGAGELFF,TGCGCCAGCAGCTCGGGGGCCGGGGAGCTGTTTTTT
NA,TRBJ1-2,NA,TRBV18,CASSPLEALYYGYTF,TGTGCCAGCTCACCGCTTGAAGCCCTCTACTATGGCTACACCTTC
TRBD1,TRBJ1-1,NA,TRBV11-2,CASSLQPGQGGTEAFF,TGTGCCAGCAGCTTACAACCGGGACAGGGAGGGACTGAAGCTTTCTTT
TRBD1,TRBJ1-5,NA,TRBV7-9,CASSLVLGDSTNQPQHF,TGTGCCAGCAGCTTGGTCCTTGGGGACAGCACCAATCAGCCCCAGCATTTT
NA,TRBJ2-5,NA,TRBV4-1,CASSHLSGAVETQYF,TGCGCCAGCAGCCACCTAAGTGGAGCCGTAGAGACCCAGTACTTC
NA,TRBJ2-1,once,TRBV7-3,CASSLGVEQFF,TGTGCCAGCAGCTTAGGAGTTGAGCAGTTCTTC
NA,TRBJ2-1,NA,TRBV4-1,CASSQEGPAQQFF,TGCGCCAGCAGCCAAGAGGGGCCTGCTCAGCAGTTCTTC
NA,TRBJ2-3,NA,TRBV5-6,CASSSEADYFTDTQYF,TGTGCCAGCAGCTCCGAGGCAGATTACTTTACAGATACGCAGTATTTT
TRBD1,TRBJ1-5,NA,TRBV6-1,CASSEVGTENQPQHF,TGTGCCAGCAGTGAAGTGGGGACAGAGAATCAGCCCCAGCATTTT
TRBD1,TRBJ1-4,NA,TRBV2,CASSEEAGGWSTNEKLFF,TGTGCCAGCAGTGAGGAAGCAGGGGGCTGGTCAACTAATGAAAAACTGTTTTTT
NA,TRBJ2-1,NA,TRBV24-1,CATSRTAGNEQFF,TGTGCCACCAGTAGGACGGCGGGAAATGAGCAGTTCTTC
TRBD1,TRBJ2-2,NA,TRBV18,CASSPRDRTLTGELFF,TGTGCCAGCTCACCCCGGGACAGGACTTTAACCGGGGAGCTGTTTTTT
TRBD1,TRBJ1-2,NA,TRBV28,CASSLGGTAANYGYTF,TGTGCCAGCAGTCTCGGCGGGACAGCAGCTAACTATGGCTACACCTTC
NA,TRBJ1-2,NA,TRBV15,CATSGKKDTYGYTF,TGTGCCACCAGCGGAAAAAAGGACACGTATGGCTACACCTTC
NA,TRBJ2-2,NA,TRBV9,CASSVATEYGELFF,TGTGCCAGCAGCGTAGCCACAGAATACGGGGAGCTGTTTTTT
TRBD1,TRBJ1-5,NA,TRBV12-3/TRBV12-4,CASSLATGPRHF,TGTGCCAGCAGTTTAGCGACAGGGCCACGGCATTTT
TRBD1,TRBJ1-6,once,TRBV5-1,CASSSVPGQAGRSPLHF,TGCGCCAGCAGCTCCGTCCCGGGACAGGCCGGGCGCTCACCCCTCCACTTT
NA,TRBJ2-2,NA,TRBV10-3,CAIPTTDSGGTGELFF,TGTGCCATCCCAACGACGGACTCGGGTGGAACCGGGGAGCTGTTTTTT
TRBD2,TRBJ2-5,NA,TRBV24-1,CATSDPGTSETQYF,TGTGCCACCAGTGACCCTGGGACTAGTGAGACCCAGTACTTC
TRBD2,TRBJ2-5,NA,TRBV6-2/TRBV6-3,CASSYSVTGAGGRETQYF,TGTGCCAGCAGTTACTCGGTTACGGGAGCGGGGGGCAGGGAGACCCAGTACTTC